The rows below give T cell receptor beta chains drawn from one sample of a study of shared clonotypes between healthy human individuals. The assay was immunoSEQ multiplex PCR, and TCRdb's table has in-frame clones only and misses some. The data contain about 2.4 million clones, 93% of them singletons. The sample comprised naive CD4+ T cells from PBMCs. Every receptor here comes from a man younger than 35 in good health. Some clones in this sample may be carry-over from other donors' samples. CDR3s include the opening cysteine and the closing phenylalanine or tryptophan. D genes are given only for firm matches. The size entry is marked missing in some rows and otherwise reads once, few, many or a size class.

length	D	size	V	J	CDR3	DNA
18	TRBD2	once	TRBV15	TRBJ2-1	CATSSLSSGSGRKNEQFF	TGTGCCACCAGCAGTCTTTCCTCCGGGAGCGGGAGGAAAAATGAGCAGTTCTTC
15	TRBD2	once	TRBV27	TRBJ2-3	CASSSPGPGGGTQYF	TGTGCCAGCAGTTCCCCGGGCCCGGGCGGGGGTACGCAGTATTTT
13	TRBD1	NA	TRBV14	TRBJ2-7	CASRLTGAYEQYF	TGTGCCAGCAGACTGACAGGGGCCTACGAGCAGTACTTC
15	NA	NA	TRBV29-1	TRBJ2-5	CSSGVGSAYQETQYF	TGCAGCTCAGGAGTCGGTAGCGCGTACCAAGAGACCCAGTACTTC
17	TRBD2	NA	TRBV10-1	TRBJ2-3	CASSESSGLEYTDTQYF	TGCGCCAGCAGTGAGTCTTCAGGACTAGAGTACACAGATACGCAGTATTTT
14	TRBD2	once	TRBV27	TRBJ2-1	CATRGLAGSSEQFF	TGTGCCACAAGAGGACTAGCGGGATCGTCTGAGCAGTTCTTC
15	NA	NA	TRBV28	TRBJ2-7	CASSLAGRWSYEQYF	TGTGCCAGCAGTTTAGCGGGGAGGTGGTCCTACGAGCAGTACTTC
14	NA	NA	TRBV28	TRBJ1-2	CASLIGRGNYGYTF	TGTGCCAGCTTGATAGGACGTGGTAACTATGGCTACACCTTC
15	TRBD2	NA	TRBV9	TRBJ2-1	CASSVLAGAYNEQFF	TGTGCCAGCAGCGTCTTAGCGGGGGCCTACAATGAGCAGTTCTTC
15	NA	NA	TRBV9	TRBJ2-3	CASSVVSLGTDTQYF	TGTGCCAGCAGCGTAGTATCATTAGGGACAGATACGCAGTATTTT
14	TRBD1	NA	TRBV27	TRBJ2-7	CASSFGTGEYEQYF	TGTGCCAGCAGTTTCGGGACAGGGGAATACGAGCAGTACTTC
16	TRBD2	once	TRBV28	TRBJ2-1	CASSLPGASGANEQFF	TGTGCCAGCAGTTTACCCGGGGCTAGCGGGGCGAATGAGCAGTTCTTC
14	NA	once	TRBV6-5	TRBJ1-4	CASSYGGSDEKLFF	TGTGCCAGCAGTTATGGGGGATCGGATGAAAAACTGTTTTTT
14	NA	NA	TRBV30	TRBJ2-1	CAWSVWTNPREQFF	TGTGCCTGGAGTGTATGGACTAACCCCAGGGAGCAGTTCTTC
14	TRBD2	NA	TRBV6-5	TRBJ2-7	CASSRLAGTYEQYF	TGTGCCAGCAGTCGACTAGCGGGGACCTACGAGCAGTACTTC
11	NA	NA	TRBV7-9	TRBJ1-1	CASSPTYEAFF	TGTGCCAGCAGCCCGACTTATGAAGCTTTCTTT
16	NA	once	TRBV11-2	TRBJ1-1	CASSLVVSPSHTEAFF	TGTGCCAGCAGCTTAGTCGTTTCACCCAGCCACACTGAAGCTTTCTTT
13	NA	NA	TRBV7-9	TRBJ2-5	CASSLGVGETQYF	TGTGCCAGCAGCTTAGGTGTAGGGGAGACCCAGTACTTC
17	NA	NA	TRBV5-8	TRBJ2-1	CASSSFPDIWSYNEQFF	TGTGCCAGCAGCTCTTTCCCCGACATTTGGTCCTACAATGAGCAGTTCTTC
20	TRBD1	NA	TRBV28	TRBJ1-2	CASRPRGAPGTGGSIYGYTF	TGTGCCAGCAGACCCCGAGGCGCCCCTGGAACAGGGGGCAGCATCTATGGCTACACCTTC
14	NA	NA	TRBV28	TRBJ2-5	CASSSGGTGETQYF	TGTGCCAGCAGTTCGGGGGGGACAGGAGAGACCCAGTACTTC
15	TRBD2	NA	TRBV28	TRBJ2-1	CASSEAGAIYNEQFF	TGTGCCAGCAGTGAAGCGGGAGCGATCTACAATGAGCAGTTCTTC
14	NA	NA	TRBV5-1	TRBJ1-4	CASSLQSTNEKLFF	TGCGCCAGCAGCCTACAGTCAACTAATGAAAAACTGTTTTTT
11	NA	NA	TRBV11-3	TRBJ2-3	CASSSGDTQYF	TGTGCCAGCAGCTCGGGAGATACGCAGTATTTT
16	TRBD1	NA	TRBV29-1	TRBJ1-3	CSVMTGLPIPGNTIYF	TGCAGCGTGATGACAGGGCTCCCCATCCCTGGAAACACCATATATTTT
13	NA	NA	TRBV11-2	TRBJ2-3	CASSLRTTDTQYF	TGTGCCAGCAGCTTACGCACCACAGATACGCAGTATTTT
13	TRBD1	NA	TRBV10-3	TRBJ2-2	CAVGQGAPGELFF	TGTGCCGTCGGACAGGGGGCTCCCGGGGAGCTGTTTTTT
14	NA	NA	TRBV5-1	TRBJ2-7	CASSSGGESYEQYF	TGCGCCAGCAGCTCGGGGGGCGAATCCTACGAGCAGTACTTC
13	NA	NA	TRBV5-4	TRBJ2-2	CASSGRGGGELFF	TGTGCCAGCAGCGGCCGGGGTGGCGGGGAGCTGTTTTTT
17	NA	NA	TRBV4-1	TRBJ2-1	CASSPASTSRGANEQFF	TGCGCCAGCAGCCCAGCCTCTACGAGTCGGGGGGCCAATGAGCAGTTCTTC
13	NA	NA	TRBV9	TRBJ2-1	CASSPYSNNEQFF	TGTGCCAGCAGCCCGTACAGCAACAATGAGCAGTTCTTC
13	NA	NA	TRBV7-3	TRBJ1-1	CASSFRANTEAFF	TGTGCCAGCAGCTTCCGGGCGAACACTGAAGCTTTCTTT
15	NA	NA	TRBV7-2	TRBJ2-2	CASSLGRGGTGELFF	TGTGCCAGCAGCTTGGGGCGAGGGGGGACCGGGGAGCTGTTTTTT
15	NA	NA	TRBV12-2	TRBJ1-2	CASRFWGVRPDGYTF	TGTGCAAGTCGCTTTTGGGGGGTGAGACCGGATGGCTACACCTTC
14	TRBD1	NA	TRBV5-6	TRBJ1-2	CASSFDRGMRGYTF	TGTGCCAGCAGCTTCGACAGGGGAATGAGAGGCTACACCTTC
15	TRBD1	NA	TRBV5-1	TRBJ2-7	CASSLTGQGRYEQYF	TGCGCCAGCAGCTTGACCGGACAGGGGAGGTACGAGCAGTACTTC
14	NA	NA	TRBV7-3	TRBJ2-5	CASSLQGPRETQYF	TGTGCCAGCAGCTTACAGGGACCCAGGGAGACCCAGTACTTC
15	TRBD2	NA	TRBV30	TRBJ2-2	CAWSWGLAGTGELFF	TGTGCCTGGAGCTGGGGACTAGCGGGCACCGGGGAGCTGTTTTTT
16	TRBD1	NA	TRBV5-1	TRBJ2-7	CASSFRVSDRIYEQYF	TGCGCCAGCAGCTTTAGGGTATCGGACAGGATCTACGAGCAGTACTTC
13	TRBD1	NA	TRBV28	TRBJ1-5	CASNDRENQPQHF	TGTGCCAGCAATGACAGGGAGAATCAGCCCCAGCATTTT
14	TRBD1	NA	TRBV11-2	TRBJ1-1	CASSRGQGRTEAFF	TGTGCCAGCAGTCGCGGACAGGGGAGGACTGAAGCTTTCTTT
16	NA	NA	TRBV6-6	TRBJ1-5	CASTLQGADSNQPQHF	TGTGCCAGCACCTTGCAAGGGGCAGATAGCAATCAGCCCCAGCATTTT
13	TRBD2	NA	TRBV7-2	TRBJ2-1	CAGAQREAGEQFF	TGTGCCGGGGCACAACGGGAGGCCGGGGAGCAGTTCTTC
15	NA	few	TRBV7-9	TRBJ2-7	CASSPGGDSSYEQYF	TGTGCCAGCAGCCCCGGGGGGGACAGTTCCTACGAGCAGTACTTC
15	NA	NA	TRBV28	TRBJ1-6	CASRSGHFRNSPLHF	TGTGCCAGCAGATCAGGACACTTCCGAAATTCACCCCTCCACTTT
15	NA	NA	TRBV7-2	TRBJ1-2	CASSPRRVIGYGYTF	TGTGCCAGCAGCCCGCGCAGGGTAATCGGCTATGGTTACACCTTC
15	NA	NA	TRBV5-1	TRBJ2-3	CASSLSTDLTDTQYF	TGCGCCAGCAGCTTATCGACGGACCTCACAGATACGCAGTATTTT
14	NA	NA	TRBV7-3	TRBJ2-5	CASSPGRGAETQYF	TGTGCCAGCAGCCCCGGGAGAGGAGCGGAGACCCAGTACTTC
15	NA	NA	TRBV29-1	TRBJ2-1	CSVEEGTSNYNEQFF	TGCAGCGTTGAAGAAGGGACTTCGAACTACAATGAGCAGTTCTTC
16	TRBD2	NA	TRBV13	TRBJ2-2	CASRSSGRIYTGELFF	TGTGCCAGCAGGTCTAGCGGGAGGATTTACACCGGGGAGCTGTTTTTT
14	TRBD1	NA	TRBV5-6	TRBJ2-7	CASSLVGTGYEQYF	TGTGCCAGCAGCTTGGTAGGGACAGGTTACGAGCAGTACTTC